A selection of T cell receptor beta chains follows, all from one sample in a study of blood T cell repertoires in COVID-19. TCRdb's table, derived via immunoSEQ multiplex PCR, lists solely in-frame clones and lacks some. The data show fewer than 150,000 clones, around nine tenths seen once. Sequencing used peripheral blood. The receptors shown here come from a man between 45 and 60 years old with active or convalescent COVID-19. The CDR3 runs from the conserved cysteine through the conserved F or W. The D gene is left open where the match is weak. The listing skips clone size in some rows; elsewhere it reads once, few, many or a size class.

j_call d_call v_call clone_size cdr3_length cdr3_aa cdr3_nt
TRBJ2-7 TRBD1 TRBV28 once 15 CASSLTGGPSYEQYF TGTGCCAGCAGTCTTACAGGGGGCCCGTCCTACGAGCAGTACTTC
TRBJ1-6 TRBD1 TRBV7-2 - 16 CASSPDRVSYNSPLHF TGTGCCAGCAGCCCAGACAGGGTGTCCTATAATTCACCCCTCCACTTT
TRBJ1-1 TRBD1 TRBV28 - 15 CASSQKYRGRTEAFF TGTGCCAGCAGTCAAAAATACAGGGGCCGGACTGAAGCTTTCTTT
TRBJ1-2 - TRBV28 - 15 CASRPQGSSNYGYTF TGTGCCAGCAGGCCTCAGGGATCTTCTAACTATGGCTACACCTTC
TRBJ2-7 - TRBV6-5 - 16 CASSSLGRTRSYEQYF TGTGCCAGCAGTTCCCTCGGGAGAACTCGCTCCTACGAGCAGTACTTC
TRBJ2-7 TRBD1 TRBV5-1 - 15 CASSVGTGGAYEQYF TGCGCCAGCAGCGTAGGGACAGGGGGGGCCTACGAGCAGTACTTC
TRBJ2-5 TRBD2 TRBV19 - 14 CASSIGGTKETQYF TGTGCCAGTAGTATCGGGGGGACTAAAGAGACCCAGTACTTC
TRBJ2-4 - TRBV6-2/TRBV6-3 - 16 CASSYLGLLAKNIQYF TGTGCCAGCAGTTATTTGGGACTTCTAGCCAAAAACATTCAGTACTTC
TRBJ1-2 - TRBV18 once 15 CASSQQGTGSQGYTF TGTGCCAGCTCACAACAGGGCACAGGATCGCAGGGCTACACCTTC
TRBJ2-5 TRBD2 TRBV3-1/TRBV3-2 - 16 CASSQRFTSGKETQYF TGTGCCAGCAGCCAGAGATTTACTAGCGGGAAAGAGACCCAGTACTTC
TRBJ1-6 - TRBV14 once 14 CASSQELNNSPLHF TGTGCCAGCAGCCAAGAACTGAATAATTCACCCCTCCACTTT
TRBJ1-5 - TRBV4-1 - 16 CASSQPQRNSNQPQHF TGCGCCAGCAGCCAACCACAGAGAAATAGCAATCAGCCCCAGCATTTT
TRBJ2-7 TRBD2 TRBV27 - 14 CASRAAGGPEEQYF TGTGCCAGCAGAGCAGCGGGAGGGCCGGAAGAGCAGTACTTC
TRBJ2-3 TRBD2 TRBV10-1 - 13 CASSDSGRDTQYF TGCGCCAGCAGTGATAGCGGGAGAGATACGCAGTATTTT
TRBJ1-6 TRBD1 TRBV6-1 - 15 CASSELGGQNSPLHF TGTGCCAGCAGTGAACTCGGGGGACAGAACTCACCCCTCCACTTT
TRBJ2-3 TRBD1 TRBV5-1 - 17 CASSLAGQGSSTDTQYF TGCGCCAGCAGCTTGGCGGGACAGGGATCTAGCACAGATACGCAGTATTTT
TRBJ2-5 TRBD2 TRBV5-1 once 14 CASSLDTSGATQYF TGCGCCAGCAGCTTGGATACTAGCGGCGCAACCCAGTACTTC
TRBJ2-7 TRBD1 TRBV6-5 - 13 CASRGQGGYEQYF TGTGCCAGCAGGGGACAGGGGGGTTACGAGCAGTACTTC
TRBJ2-3 TRBD2 TRBV4-1 - 16 CASSQPGLEITDTQYF TGCGCCAGCAGCCAACCGGGACTAGAGATCACAGATACGCAGTATTTT
TRBJ2-7 - TRBV7-9 - 13 CASSLAQGMEQYF TGTGCCAGCAGCTTAGCCCAGGGTATGGAGCAGTACTTC
TRBJ1-4 - TRBV2 - 14 CASSAGATNEKLFF TGTGCCAGCAGTGCAGGGGCAACTAATGAAAAACTGTTTTTT
TRBJ2-1 TRBD2 TRBV5-4 once 15 CASSLGLASYNEQFF TGTGCCAGCAGCCTGGGACTAGCCTCCTACAATGAGCAGTTCTTC
TRBJ1-5 TRBD1 TRBV18 - 15 CASSTQGQSNQPQHF TGTGCCAGCTCAACACAGGGACAGTCGAATCAGCCCCAGCATTTT
TRBJ2-7 - TRBV7-2 - 15 CASSQAGGKSYEQYF TGTGCCAGCAGCCAGGCGGGCGGTAAATCCTACGAGCAGTACTTC
TRBJ2-3 - TRBV6-5 - 13 CASRRTGTDTQYF TGTGCCAGCAGGCGCACAGGTACAGATACGCAGTATTTT
TRBJ2-5 - TRBV5-4 - 13 CASSLKSQETQYF TGTGCCAGCAGCTTAAAATCTCAAGAGACCCAGTACTTC
TRBJ1-1 - TRBV27 - 11 CASSGRAGAFF TGTGCCAGCAGTGGGAGGGCCGGGGCTTTCTTT
TRBJ2-7 TRBD2 TRBV11-2 - 14 CASSKGLADYEQYF TGTGCCAGCTCAAAAGGACTAGCGGACTACGAGCAGTACTTC
TRBJ1-5 TRBD1 TRBV19 once 15 CASSKSQGGNQPQHF TGTGCCAGTAGTAAATCCCAGGGGGGAAATCAGCCCCAGCATTTT
TRBJ2-1 TRBD2 TRBV28 - 15 CASGPGLAGGYEQFF TGTGCCAGCGGCCCGGGACTAGCGGGAGGGTACGAGCAGTTCTTC
TRBJ1-6 - TRBV4-3 - 14 CASSQGQLNSPLHF TGCGCCAGCAGCCAAGGGCAGTTAAATTCACCCCTCCACTTT
TRBJ1-5 TRBD1 TRBV10-3 - 14 CAISETGANQPQHF TGTGCCATCAGTGAGACAGGGGCCAATCAGCCCCAGCATTTT
TRBJ2-7 - TRBV9 - 15 CASSVGPDYSYEQYF TGTGCCAGCAGCGTAGGCCCCGATTACAGCTACGAGCAGTACTTC
TRBJ1-5 - TRBV2 - 14 CASRQGRQGQPQHF TGTGCCAGCCGGCAGGGCAGGCAAGGACAGCCCCAGCATTTT
TRBJ2-1 - TRBV29-1 - 16 CSAAGSFTPPYNEQFF TGCAGCGCTGCAGGCAGTTTCACCCCTCCCTACAATGAGCAGTTCTTC
TRBJ2-4 - TRBV6-5 - 15 CASSYPGMGKNIQYF TGTGCCAGCAGTTACCCGGGGATGGGCAAAAACATTCAGTACTTC
TRBJ2-1 TRBD2 TRBV7-3 - 15 CASSFSGKSYNEQFF TGTGCCAGCAGCTTCAGCGGGAAGTCCTACAATGAGCAGTTCTTC
TRBJ2-2 - TRBV11-3 - 14 CASSLAQNTGELFF TGTGCCAGCAGCTTAGCCCAAAACACCGGGGAGCTGTTTTTT
TRBJ1-3 - TRBV28 - 14 CASSLRHSGNTIYF TGTGCCAGCAGCCTACGACATTCTGGAAACACCATATATTTT
TRBJ1-1 TRBD1 TRBV6-2/TRBV6-3 once 17 CASSPKSGQGKDGEAFF TGTGCCAGCAGCCCTAAATCTGGACAGGGCAAGGATGGTGAAGCTTTCTTT
TRBJ2-7 TRBD1 TRBV6-4 - 15 CASSEKQGANYEQYF TGTGCCAGCAGCGAGAAACAGGGGGCGAATTACGAGCAGTACTTC
TRBJ1-4 - TRBV5-1 - 14 CASADSATNEKLFF TGCGCCAGCGCTGACAGTGCAACTAATGAAAAACTGTTTTTT
TRBJ2-7 TRBD1 TRBV2 - 12 CASRTGYYEQYF TGTGCCAGCAGGACAGGGTACTACGAGCAGTACTTC
TRBJ1-1 TRBD1 TRBV28 - 15 CASSMPRDRGTEAFF TGTGCCAGCAGTATGCCCAGGGACAGGGGCACTGAAGCTTTCTTT
TRBJ1-1 - TRBV6-6 - 13 CASSYLRETEAFF TGTGCCAGCAGTTACTTGAGGGAAACTGAAGCTTTCTTT
TRBJ1-2 - TRBV7-8 - 16 CASSLEGGLSGYGYTF TGTGCCAGCAGCTTAGAGGGGGGACTATCAGGGTATGGCTACACCTTC
TRBJ2-1 TRBD2 TRBV9 - 14 CATTLAGEYNEQFF TGTGCCACCACACTAGCGGGAGAGTACAATGAGCAGTTCTTC
TRBJ2-7 TRBD1 TRBV6-6 - 14 CASSTGGSFYEQYF TGTGCCAGCAGTACAGGGGGATCTTTTTACGAGCAGTACTTC
TRBJ2-3 TRBD1 TRBV4-2 - 17 CASSQVSGTGGTDTQYF TGTGCCAGCAGCCAAGTCTCCGGGACAGGGGGGACAGATACGCAGTATTTT
TRBJ1-5 TRBD1 TRBV2 - 15 CASSVEGTGNQPQHF TGTGCCAGCAGTGTGGAAGGGACAGGCAATCAGCCCCAGCATTTT
TRBJ2-7 - TRBV28 - 13 CASSLGGEYEQYF TGTGCCAGCAGTTTAGGCGGCGAGTACGAGCAGTACTTC
TRBJ2-1 TRBD2 TRBV2 few 14 CASRVASGTYEQFF TGTGCCAGCAGGGTGGCTAGCGGGACCTATGAGCAGTTCTTC
TRBJ2-7 - TRBV7-2 - 16 CASSLGRWGAFGEQYF TGTGCCAGCAGCTTAGGTCGCTGGGGCGCTTTTGGGGAGCAGTACTTC